The clone carrying this TCR beta chain was found a few times. Its target is not known. This record belongs to a study of esophageal squamous cell carcinoma under preoperative chemotherapy. The study's findings and limits: Tumor-infiltrating lymphocytes showed no significant post-chemotherapy TCR diversity increase, unlike peripheral T cells. After treatment, tumor-infiltrating lymphocytes seemed to come partly from incoming peripheral T cells, not only local changes.

CDR1 and CDR2 (germline): MNHEY, SMNVEV (reference sequence). CDR3 size: 15 residues. TCRdb re-called the PCR reads through MiXCR, storing one row per CDR3 protein. The data show approximately 20,000 distinct CDR3 sequences, around 42% seen once. The time point: after preoperative PTX-NDP chemotherapy. The rearrangement joins TRBV27 to TRBJ2-1; D may be TRBD1 (5 bases). Matching the DNA end better, TRBJ2-7 makes the J call doubtful. The sample was acquired from a patient given preoperative chemotherapy. This TCR was recovered from a human donor with esophageal squamous cell carcinoma. The donor label of this sample is uncertain. The DNA for the CDR3 is TGTGCCAGCAGTTTATCGTGGGGCTCTCCCTACGAGCAGTACTTC. Amino acid sequence: CASSLSWGSPYEQYF.